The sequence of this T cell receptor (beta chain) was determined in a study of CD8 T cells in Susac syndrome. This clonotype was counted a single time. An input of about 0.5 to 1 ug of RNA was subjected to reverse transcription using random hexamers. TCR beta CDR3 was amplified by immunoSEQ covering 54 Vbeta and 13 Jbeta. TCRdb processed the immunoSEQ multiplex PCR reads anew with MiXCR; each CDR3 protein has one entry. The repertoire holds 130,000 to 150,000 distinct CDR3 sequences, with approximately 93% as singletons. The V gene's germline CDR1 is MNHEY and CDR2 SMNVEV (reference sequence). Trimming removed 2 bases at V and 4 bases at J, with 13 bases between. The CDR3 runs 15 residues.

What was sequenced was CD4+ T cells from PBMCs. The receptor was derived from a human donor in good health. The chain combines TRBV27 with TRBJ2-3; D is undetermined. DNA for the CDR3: TGTGCCAGCAGTTTAAGGATCCGCGACGCAGATACGCAGTATTTT. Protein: CASSLRIRDADTQYF.